One TCR beta chain is described in this entry. The data are from a study of blood T cell repertoires in COVID-19. Study-level background: Specimens from acute and convalescent COVID-19 originated in the United States, Italy and Spain. PBMCs, B-cell-depleted T cells, or T cells provided the cDNA or gDNA that made up the material.

The CDR3 length is 13 residues. V was clipped by 7 bases and J by 0 bases; unmatched bases: 2. Authors' analysis steps: Amplification of reference gene primers provided the estimated nucleated cell counts. Generated by immunoSEQ multiplex PCR, the TCRdb table keeps only in-frame clones and is missing some. V and J calls and clone size are given by that table; D and trimming were obtained from the DNA. The repertoire holds under 150,000 clones, with 70% to 80% as singletons. V usage is TRBV12-3 or TRBV12-4 and J usage is TRBJ1-1; 7 bases line up with TRBD1. Source material: peripheral blood. This TCR was sampled from a woman aged 45-65 years with active or convalescent COVID-19. The CDR3 nucleotides read TGTGCCAGCAAGGGACAGATGAACACTGAAGCTTTCTTT. As protein: CASKGQMNTEAFF.